This T cell receptor beta chain was identified during a study of vaccination and CD4 T cells after COVID-19. At the level of the study: Cultures acting as controls obtained a CEFX pool, an HIV-1 Nef pool, or no peptide. Study-wide findings and caveats: Median SARS-CoV-2-reactive clonotype numbers went from roughly 22 to 38; this increase was not significant.

Cultured CD4+ T cells had their DNA profiled by the Oncomine TCR Beta short-read assay. The source of extracted genomic DNA was cultured CD4+ T cells. TCRdb processed the PCR reads anew with MiXCR; each CDR3 protein has one entry. The sample holds about 10,000 distinct CDR3 sequences; about 32% are singletons and the top ten take 10% to 15%. CDR3 length: 16 residues. Trimming removed 3 bases from V and 0 bases from J, with 15 bases in between. The V gene's germline CDR1 is SGHVS and CDR2 FNYEAQ. Treatment specified: approximately nine-day PBMC culture with coronavirus spike peptide pools or control peptides (ViraFEST assay). Harvesting of the unexposed donor's CD4+ T cells predated the COVID-19 pandemic (2011-2018). Following expansion of antigen-specific T cells with peptide pools, ViraFEST then sequenced TCRs. Cultures of PBMCs, around 1.8 million per well, were set up with 9 to 10 IU/ml IL-2 and around 9.9 ug/ml peptide pools.

This clonotype has just one count. Its target is not known. This receptor was obtained from a human donor in good health. Material: CD4+ T cells from blood, cultured in vitro. V usage is TRBV7-6 and J usage is TRBJ2-7, with a weak D call TRBD2 (6 bases). The CDR3: CASSLAGTGDSYEQYF. The CDR3 DNA is TGTGCCAGCAGCTTGGCAGGGACGGGGGACTCCTACGAGCAGTACTTC.